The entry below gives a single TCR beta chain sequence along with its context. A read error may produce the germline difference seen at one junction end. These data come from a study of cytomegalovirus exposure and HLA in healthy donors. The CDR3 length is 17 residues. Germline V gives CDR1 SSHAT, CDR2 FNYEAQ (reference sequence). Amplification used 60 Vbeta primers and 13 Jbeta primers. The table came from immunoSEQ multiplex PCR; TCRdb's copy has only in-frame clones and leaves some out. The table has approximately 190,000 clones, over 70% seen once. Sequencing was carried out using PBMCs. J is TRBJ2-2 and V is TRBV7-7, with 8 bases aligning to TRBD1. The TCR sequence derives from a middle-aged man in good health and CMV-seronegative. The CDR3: CASSSHGTGYNTGELFF. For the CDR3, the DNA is TGTGCTAGCAGCTCGCACGGGACAGGTTACAACACCGGGGAGCTGTTTTTT.